This T cell receptor beta chain originates from a study of breast tumors, draining lymph nodes, adjacent tissues. Study findings and constraints: Tumor and nontumor repertoires were significantly more similar in luminal-like than in basal-like breast cancer. That most tumor T cells come from lymph nodes remained unproven. Most tumor T cells seemingly derive from lymph node, then expand in tumor. Tumors had less TCR diversity than lymph nodes, more than nontumor tissue.

TCRdb re-derived calls from the multiplex PCR reads in MiXCR, one entry per CDR3 protein. Here the sample spans under 30,000 distinct CDR3 sequences, approximately 23% being singletons. Per germline, CDR1 MNHNS and CDR2 SASEGT. With 7 bases clipped from V and 7 bases from J, the junction kept 7 bases outside the gene matches. CDR3 length: 14 amino acids. This clonotype was counted ten times or more. The antigen remains undetermined. This clonotype originated in a female donor with breast cancer. Some clones in this sample may be carry-over from other donors' samples. The source material was breast tumor tissue. The V gene is TRBV6-1, the J gene TRBJ2-1, with 10 positions matching TRBD1. For the CDR3, the DNA is TGTGCCAGCATGGGGGGGACAGGGGAAAATGAGCAGTTCTTC. Its protein product is CASMGGTGENEQFF.